The rows below give T cell receptor beta chains drawn from one sample of a study of T cells in Graves' hyperthyroidism and ophthalmopathy. MiXCR, run by TCRdb on the multiplex PCR reads, gives a single entry per CDR3 protein. Among about 640,000 distinct CDR3 sequences, under 25% were seen once, and the ten largest hold more than 30%. Input material: blood. Source of these receptors: a young man with Graves' ophthalmopathy. Each CDR3 is given with its conserved first and last residue. D genes are given only for firm matches. For some rows the clone size is stated as once, few or many, or as a class when expanded; others skip it.

v_call: TRBV7-8
clone_size: few
d_call: .
j_call: TRBJ1-1
cdr3_nt: TGTGCCAGCAGTCAGACGGGGGCGCCGGGAGGATCTTTCTTT
cdr3_aa: CASSQTGAPGGSFF

v_call: TRBV30
clone_size: many
d_call: .
j_call: TRBJ1-5
cdr3_nt: TGTGCCTGGAGTCCTGGGCCAGCGAGCAATCAGCCCCAGCATTTT
cdr3_aa: CAWSPGPASNQPQHF

v_call: TRBV2
clone_size: many
d_call: TRBD2
j_call: TRBJ2-5
cdr3_nt: TGTGCCAGCTGGGGACTAGCGGGAGGGAAGACCCAGTACTTC
cdr3_aa: CASWGLAGGKTQYF

v_call: TRBV5-1
clone_size: few
d_call: .
j_call: TRBJ2-7
cdr3_nt: TGCGCCAGCAGCGAGATTTTGTCCGGGACGGAGTCCTACGAGCAGTACTTC
cdr3_aa: CASSEILSGTESYEQYF

v_call: TRBV18
clone_size: .
d_call: TRBD1
j_call: TRBJ2-1
cdr3_nt: TGTGCCAGCTCACCATCAGGGGGCACAGGATCCTACAATGAGCAGTTCTTC
cdr3_aa: CASSPSGGTGSYNEQFF

v_call: TRBV7-9
clone_size: .
d_call: .
j_call: TRBJ1-4
cdr3_nt: TGTGCCAGCAGCCACACCTCAAAATGGGAAAAACTGTTTTTT
cdr3_aa: CASSHTSKWEKLFF

v_call: TRBV6-5
clone_size: .
d_call: .
j_call: TRBJ1-1
cdr3_nt: TGTGCCAGCAGTTACAGGGCGGCTGAAGCTTTCTTT
cdr3_aa: CASSYRAAEAFF

v_call: TRBV28
clone_size: many
d_call: TRBD2
j_call: TRBJ2-7
cdr3_nt: TGTGCCAGCGGTAGGGGACTAGCGGGAGTCTACGAGCAGTACTTC
cdr3_aa: CASGRGLAGVYEQYF

v_call: TRBV7-2
clone_size: .
d_call: TRBD2
j_call: TRBJ2-3
cdr3_nt: TGTGCCAGCAGCTTAGGGGCTAGCGGGACAGATACGCAGTATTTT
cdr3_aa: CASSLGASGTDTQYF

v_call: TRBV2
clone_size: many
d_call: .
j_call: TRBJ2-1
cdr3_nt: TGTGCCAGCAGCTTAGATGGGGTGATTGGTGAGCAGTTCTTC
cdr3_aa: CASSLDGVIGEQFF

v_call: TRBV29-1
clone_size: once
d_call: .
j_call: TRBJ1-1
cdr3_nt: TGCAGCGTTGAAAGAAAGGCGAACACTGAAGCTTTCTTT
cdr3_aa: CSVERKANTEAFF

v_call: TRBV3-1
clone_size: many
d_call: .
j_call: TRBJ1-1
cdr3_nt: TGTGCCAGCAGCCAACATCATTCCGGGACCAACACTGAAGCTTTCTTT
cdr3_aa: CASSQHHSGTNTEAFF

v_call: TRBV5-1
clone_size: many
d_call: .
j_call: TRBJ2-1
cdr3_nt: TGCGCCAGCAGCCTCCTAGCGAATGAGCAGTTCTTC
cdr3_aa: CASSLLANEQFF

v_call: TRBV9
clone_size: once
d_call: .
j_call: TRBJ2-1
cdr3_nt: TGTGCCAGCAGCGTAGCAGGGGTAGAGTACAATGAGCAGTTCTTC
cdr3_aa: CASSVAGVEYNEQFF

v_call: TRBV7-2
clone_size: .
d_call: .
j_call: TRBJ2-4
cdr3_nt: TGTGCCAGCAGCGCGCGCCAACCCCCAGGGTTAGGAGCCAAAAACATTCAGTACTTC
cdr3_aa: CASSARQPPGLGAKNIQYF

v_call: TRBV2
clone_size: many
d_call: .
j_call: TRBJ2-7
cdr3_nt: TGTGCCAGCAGTGGACTCGTTTTCTCCTACGAGCAGTACTTC
cdr3_aa: CASSGLVFSYEQYF

v_call: TRBV5-1
clone_size: many
d_call: .
j_call: TRBJ2-1
cdr3_nt: TGCGCCAGCAGCTCGGGGGACACCTTTGGTAGTGAGCAGTTCTTC
cdr3_aa: CASSSGDTFGSEQFF

v_call: TRBV7-8
clone_size: many
d_call: .
j_call: TRBJ1-1
cdr3_nt: TGTGCCAGCAGCTACGCCGAAGCTTTCTTT
cdr3_aa: CASSYAEAFF

v_call: TRBV7-2
clone_size: .
d_call: .
j_call: TRBJ1-1
cdr3_nt: TGTGCCAGCAGCTTGGTGCCAAGGAACACTGAAGCTTTCTTT
cdr3_aa: CASSLVPRNTEAFF

v_call: TRBV9
clone_size: .
d_call: TRBD2
j_call: TRBJ2-3
cdr3_nt: TGTGCCAGCAGCGGAAACCCGACCGGGACTAGCGGGAGGCGAGGCACAGATACGCAGTATTTT
cdr3_aa: CASSGNPTGTSGRRGTDTQYF

v_call: TRBV4-2
clone_size: .
d_call: TRBD2
j_call: TRBJ2-2
cdr3_nt: TGTGCCAGCAGCCAAGAGGGAGGGTACACCGGGGAGCTGTTTTTT
cdr3_aa: CASSQEGGYTGELFF

v_call: TRBV18
clone_size: many
d_call: .
j_call: TRBJ1-4
cdr3_nt: TGTGCCAGCTCACCGCGGGCTACTAATGAAAAACTGTTTTTT
cdr3_aa: CASSPRATNEKLFF

v_call: TRBV9
clone_size: .
d_call: TRBD1
j_call: TRBJ1-6
cdr3_nt: TGTGCCAGCAGCGTTTACGGGACAGGTTACTCACCCCTCCACTTT
cdr3_aa: CASSVYGTGYSPLHF

v_call: TRBV15
clone_size: few
d_call: .
j_call: TRBJ1-2
cdr3_nt: TGTGCCACCAGCGGGCCTACAGGGTATGGCTACACCTTC
cdr3_aa: CATSGPTGYGYTF

v_call: TRBV7-2
clone_size: .
d_call: TRBD1
j_call: TRBJ2-5
cdr3_nt: TGTGCCAGCAGCTCCAGGGACAGAGAGATCCAAGAGACCCAGTACTTC
cdr3_aa: CASSSRDREIQETQYF

v_call: TRBV3-1
clone_size: many
d_call: .
j_call: TRBJ2-7
cdr3_nt: TGTGCCAGCAGCCAAGAATGGCAGTCCTACGAGCAGTACTTC
cdr3_aa: CASSQEWQSYEQYF

v_call: TRBV7-2
clone_size: .
d_call: .
j_call: TRBJ2-7
cdr3_nt: TGTGCCAGCAGCTTAGTAGGCTGGGGCAACAACCTATACGAGCAGTACTTC
cdr3_aa: CASSLVGWGNNLYEQYF

v_call: TRBV24-1
clone_size: .
d_call: .
j_call: TRBJ2-1
cdr3_nt: TGTGCCACCTCCGATCCATTGAGTCCGGGTGAGCAGTTCTTC
cdr3_aa: CATSDPLSPGEQFF

v_call: TRBV5-8
clone_size: .
d_call: TRBD2
j_call: TRBJ2-4
cdr3_nt: TGTGCCAGCAGCTTGGGTGCTAGCGGAACAAACATTCAGTACTTC
cdr3_aa: CASSLGASGTNIQYF

v_call: TRBV20-1
clone_size: .
d_call: .
j_call: TRBJ2-6
cdr3_nt: TGCAGTGCTAGAGATCCAGACAGAGTCCTCTCTGGGGCCAACGTCCTGACTTTC
cdr3_aa: CSARDPDRVLSGANVLTF

v_call: TRBV10-3
clone_size: many
d_call: .
j_call: TRBJ1-1
cdr3_nt: TGTGCCATCAGGGGGGGGAACACTGAAGCTTTCTTT
cdr3_aa: CAIRGGNTEAFF

v_call: TRBV29-1
clone_size: few
d_call: .
j_call: TRBJ2-3
cdr3_nt: TGCAGCGTTGAAGGTTCGCAGGGAGACGATACGCAGTATTTT
cdr3_aa: CSVEGSQGDDTQYF

v_call: TRBV6-1
clone_size: .
d_call: TRBD2
j_call: TRBJ2-3
cdr3_nt: TGTGCCAGGACAGATCGCGGGAGTCTGTCAGATACGCAGTATTTT
cdr3_aa: CARTDRGSLSDTQYF

v_call: TRBV20-1
clone_size: few
d_call: TRBD1
j_call: TRBJ2-2
cdr3_nt: TGCAGTGCGCCCACCAGGGACAGGGGTTCCGGGGAGCTGTTTTTT
cdr3_aa: CSAPTRDRGSGELFF

v_call: TRBV9
clone_size: few
d_call: TRBD1
j_call: TRBJ1-3
cdr3_nt: TGTGCCAGCAGAGGGACAGATGGAAACACCATATATTTT
cdr3_aa: CASRGTDGNTIYF

v_call: TRBV28
clone_size: many
d_call: .
j_call: TRBJ1-5
cdr3_nt: TGTGCCAGCAGTTCTCAGGCGTACCTTCAGCCCCAGCATTTT
cdr3_aa: CASSSQAYLQPQHF

v_call: TRBV20-1
clone_size: .
d_call: TRBD1
j_call: TRBJ2-5
cdr3_nt: TGCAGTGCTTCTACAGGGGGAAAGACCCAGTACTTC
cdr3_aa: CSASTGGKTQYF

v_call: TRBV6-1
clone_size: few
d_call: TRBD1
j_call: TRBJ1-4
cdr3_nt: TGTGCCAGCAGCTCCGGGACAGTCAATGAAAAACTGTTTTTT
cdr3_aa: CASSSGTVNEKLFF

v_call: TRBV14
clone_size: .
d_call: .
j_call: TRBJ2-5
cdr3_nt: TGTGCCAGCAGCCAACCGGGCTTCAACGCAGAGACCCAGTACTTC
cdr3_aa: CASSQPGFNAETQYF

v_call: TRBV20-1
clone_size: many
d_call: TRBD2
j_call: TRBJ2-3
cdr3_nt: TGCAGTGCTAGACTAGCGGGCACAGATACGCAGTATTTT
cdr3_aa: CSARLAGTDTQYF

v_call: TRBV30
clone_size: many
d_call: .
j_call: TRBJ2-1
cdr3_nt: TGTGCCTGGAGTGTATCCAGCGGGCCCTACAATGAGCAGTTCTTC
cdr3_aa: CAWSVSSGPYNEQFF

v_call: TRBV5-5
clone_size: .
d_call: TRBD2
j_call: TRBJ2-5
cdr3_nt: TGTGCCAGCAGCTTGACTAGCGGATTGGAGACCCAGTACTTC
cdr3_aa: CASSLTSGLETQYF

v_call: TRBV29-1
clone_size: few
d_call: .
j_call: TRBJ1-2
cdr3_nt: TGCAGCGTTGACGGAGGTTATGGCTACACCTTC
cdr3_aa: CSVDGGYGYTF

v_call: TRBV19
clone_size: .
d_call: .
j_call: TRBJ1-5
cdr3_nt: TGTGCCAGTAGTATTAGGACGATCAGACAGCCCCAGCATTTT
cdr3_aa: CASSIRTIRQPQHF

v_call: TRBV5-6
clone_size: .
d_call: .
j_call: TRBJ2-7
cdr3_nt: TGTGCCAGCAGCCACCGGGACATGTTCTACGAGCAGTACTTC
cdr3_aa: CASSHRDMFYEQYF

v_call: TRBV20-1
clone_size: many
d_call: TRBD1
j_call: TRBJ1-2
cdr3_nt: TGCAGTGCTAGTCTTACCGACAGGGTTTCGCAGGGCTACACCTTC
cdr3_aa: CSASLTDRVSQGYTF

v_call: TRBV12-5
clone_size: .
d_call: .
j_call: TRBJ2-7
cdr3_nt: TGTGCTAGTGGTTTGGGGCCGACAGAGTCGACCTACGAGCAGTACTTC
cdr3_aa: CASGLGPTESTYEQYF

v_call: TRBV6-1
clone_size: many
d_call: .
j_call: TRBJ1-5
cdr3_nt: TGTGCCAGCAGCTCTACGGGGATCAATCAGCCCCAGCATTTT
cdr3_aa: CASSSTGINQPQHF